This entry lists 20 T cell receptor beta chains sequenced from one sample in a study of T cell changes during pregnancy in multiple sclerosis. The repertoire was sequenced with immunoSEQ multiplex PCR; TCRdb's copy has only in-frame clones and lacks some. Among approximately 50,000 clones listed, roughly 92% were seen once. The sample here was CD4+ T cells from peripheral blood mononuclear cells, taken in the third trimester of pregnancy. Receptors were obtained from a female donor with multiple sclerosis, enrolled in a pregnancy study.

The chain combines TRBV6-5 with TRBJ2-1; a possible D gene is TRBD1 (8 bases). This CDR3 has 14 amino acids. The germline CDR1 and CDR2 sequences are MNHEY and SVGAGI. V lost 11 bases, J lost 0 bases, and 14 bases lay in between. Here the CDR3 DNA reads TGTGCCGCAGGGGGCGGGAGCTCCTACAATGAGCAGTTCTTC. Protein sequence: CAAGGGSSYNEQFF.

The chain has TRBV5-1 and TRBJ2-7; 8 nucleotides line up with TRBD1. With V trimmed by 0 bases and J by 3 bases, 5 bases remained unmatched. The CDR3 is 15 residues long. CDR1 SGHRS and CDR2 YFSETQ come from the germline V gene. This CDR3 is CASSLDGQGNYEQYF. CDR3 DNA sequence: TGCGCCAGCAGCTTGGATGGACAGGGAAACTACGAGCAGTACTTC.

The rearrangement uses TRBV4-1 and TRBJ1-4; perhaps TRBD1 as D (6 bases). There are 16 residues in the CDR3. Trimming stripped 3 bases from V and 3 bases from J, with 14 bases between. Germline V gene sequence: CDR1 MGHRA, CDR2 YSYEKL. CDR3 bases: TGCGCCAGCAGCCATAACACAGGGCTCCCTAATGAAAAACTGTTTTTT. Translation: CASSHNTGLPNEKLFF.

The genes are TRBV18 and TRBJ1-1; TRBD1 matches 10 bases. Germline V gives CDR1 KGHSH, CDR2 LQKENI. Trimming took 1 base from V and 3 from J; bases not matched to a gene: 8. This CDR3 comprises 17 residues. CDR3 bases: TGTGCCAGCTCACCACGACAGGGGGCGGTGGGGGACACTGAAGCTTTCTTT. Amino acids: CASSPRQGAVGDTEAFF.

The chain couples TRBV7-2 to TRBJ2-5, with D unclear. The CDR3 covers 12 residues. Germline lookup yields CDR1 SGHTA and CDR2 FQGNSA. V lost 1 base, J lost 14 bases, and 14 bases lay in between. The CDR3 nucleotides read TGTGCCAGCAGCTTAGACGACACGATCCATTACTTC. Residues: CASSLDDTIHYF.

The V gene is TRBV6-1, the J gene TRBJ1-1; 8 bases agree with TRBD1. Germline V gene lookup returns CDR1 MNHNS and CDR2 SASEGT. The CDR3 loop spans 14 amino acids. V shed 3 bases and J 13 bases; nucleotides not matched to a gene: 13. The CDR3 spells CASSEAGGPRKFFF. The CDR3 DNA sequence: TGTGCCAGCAGTGAGGCAGGGGGCCCGAGGAAATTTTTCTTT.

The chain recombines TRBV15 with TRBJ1-1; TRBD1 matches at 7 bases. V shed 0 bases, J shed 5 bases, and the junction held 9 bases outside the gene matches. The V gene's germline CDR1 is LNHNV and CDR2 YYDKDF (reference sequence). The CDR3 covers 16 residues. The DNA for the CDR3 is TGTGCCACCAGCAGAGATGGAAAGGGGGCGCGGACTGAAGCTTTCTTT. Its translation: CATSRDGKGARTEAFF.

The V call is TRBV2, the J call TRBJ1-2, with a weak D call TRBD1 (6 bases). Germline CDR1 SNHLY, CDR2 FYNNEI. This CDR3 comprises 15 residues. Trimming left V 6 bases short and J 3 bases short, with 17 bases between. CDR3 in amino acids: CASRLPSAGDYGYTF. The CDR3 coding sequence is TGTGCCAGCAGATTACCTTCGGCAGGGGACTATGGCTACACCTTC.

This sequence joins TRBV19 and TRBJ2-1, with 14 bases that match TRBD2. V lost 6 bases to trimming and J lost 3 bases; unmatched junction nucleotides: 7. CDR3 size: 17 residues. Per germline, CDR1 LNHDA and CDR2 SQIVND (reference sequence). Written as DNA, the CDR3 is TGTGCCAGTAGCCTGGGACTAGCGGGAGTCAGCTACAATGAGCAGTTCTTC. Amino acids: CASSLGLAGVSYNEQFF.

This chain links TRBV30 with TRBJ2-7, with D maybe TRBD1 (6 bases). The CDR3 is 12 amino acids. In germline, CDR1 is GTSNPN, CDR2 SVGIG (reference sequence). Trimming cost V 6 bases and J 1 base, with 10 bases left between them. The CDR3 nucleotides read TGTGCCTGCGTACAGGGATCCTACGAGCAGTACTTC. It yields the protein CACVQGSYEQYF.

The gene calls are TRBV28 and TRBJ2-1; 10 bases fit TRBD2. Germline assignment: CDR1 MDHEN and CDR2 SYDVKM. The CDR3 spans 16 residues. Trimming at V came to 2 bases and at J to 5 bases, leaving 6 bases not matched to a gene. This chain's CDR3 is CASSLLAGAQDNEQFF. In nucleotides, the CDR3 is TGTGCCAGCAGTTTACTAGCGGGAGCCCAAGACAATGAGCAGTTCTTC.

The chain has TRBV10-3 and TRBJ2-5, with D possibly TRBD1 on 5 matching bases. The germline V and J ends were trimmed by 2 bases and 5 bases, with 12 bases remaining between them. CDR3 length equals 14 residues. Germline lookup yields CDR1 ENHRY and CDR2 SYGVKD. CDR3 DNA sequence: TGTGCCATCAGTGAGGGCAGGGCAGGGGAGACCCAGTACTTC. This sequence encodes CAISEGRAGETQYF.

CDR3: CASRVTGIYGYTF. The CDR3 DNA follows: TGTGCCAGCAGGGTCACAGGGATTTATGGCTACACCTTC. V is TRBV28 and J is TRBJ1-2, with D tentatively TRBD1 (6 bases). Trimming stripped 6 bases from V and 5 bases from J, with 13 bases between. Germline CDR1 and CDR2: MDHEN and SYDVKM. The CDR3 consists of 13 residues.

The chain couples TRBV11-3 to TRBJ2-3; TRBD2 might be the D (6 bases). V lost 7 bases and J lost 5, with 13 bases in between. Germline CDR1 and CDR2: SGHNT and YENEEA. The CDR3 runs to 13 residues. CDR3 amino acids: CASKPGGGDTQYF. CDR3 coding DNA: TGTGCCAGCAAACCCGGGGGTGGAGATACGCAGTATTTT.

The chain employs TRBV19 and TRBJ2-3; TRBD2 agrees at 9 bases. V lost 5 bases, J lost 3 bases, and 9 bases stayed unmatched. Germline-derived CDR1 and CDR2 are LNHDA and SQIVND (reference sequence). The CDR3 sequence is 16 residues long. CDR3 residues: CASSLLSGRGTDTQYF. CDR3 DNA: TGTGCCAGTAGTTTACTTAGCGGGAGAGGGACAGATACGCAGTATTTT.

The rearrangement links TRBV6-5 to TRBJ1-4; D gene uncertain. CDR1 MNHEY and CDR2 SVGAGI come from the germline V gene. The CDR3 is made up of 14 amino acids. Trimming took 10 bases from V and 8 from J, leaving 20 bases between them. This CDR3 is CATARRGPREKLFF. The CDR3 DNA reads as TGTGCCACCGCGAGACGGGGTCCTCGAGAAAAACTGTTTTTT.

The chain joins TRBV7-2 to TRBJ2-7, with D perhaps TRBD2 (5 bases). The CDR3 extends over 14 amino acids. Germline CDR1 and CDR2: SGHTA and FQGNSA. The ends were cut back, 2 bases at V and 0 bases at J, with 8 bases in the middle. CDR3: CASSLSGSSYEQYF. For the CDR3, the DNA is TGTGCCAGCAGCTTAAGCGGTAGCTCCTACGAGCAGTACTTC.

The chain is built from TRBV15 and TRBJ1-2; D unclear. CDR3 size: 13 residues. The V end was cut by 4 bases, the J end by 2 bases, with 8 bases between. Germline CDR1 is LNHNV and CDR2 is YYDKDF (reference sequence). CDR3 nucleotides: TGTGCCACCAGCAAACAGCTGAACTATGGCTACACCTTC. It translates to CATSKQLNYGYTF.

The chain links TRBV28 to TRBJ2-7; TRBD1 is a possible D gene (6 bases). With 3 bases removed from V and 2 bases from J, the gap between germline ends came to 14 bases. CDR3 length equals 15 residues. The germline V gene encodes CDR1 MDHEN and CDR2 SYDVKM. Here the CDR3 DNA reads TGTGCCAGCAGTTTGACAGGACGGCGACCCTACGAGCAGTACTTC. Its translation: CASSLTGRRPYEQYF.

The rearrangement links TRBV4-3 to TRBJ2-1; the match to TRBD2 covers 8 bases. This CDR3 comprises 16 residues. The germline V gene has CDR1 LGHNA and CDR2 YSLEER. Trimming cost V 4 bases and J 1 base; bases outside gene matches: 6. CDR3 sequence (DNA): TGCGCCAGCAGCCCTCGGGCGGGAGGATCCTACAATGAGCAGTTCTTC. This translates into CASSPRAGGSYNEQFF.